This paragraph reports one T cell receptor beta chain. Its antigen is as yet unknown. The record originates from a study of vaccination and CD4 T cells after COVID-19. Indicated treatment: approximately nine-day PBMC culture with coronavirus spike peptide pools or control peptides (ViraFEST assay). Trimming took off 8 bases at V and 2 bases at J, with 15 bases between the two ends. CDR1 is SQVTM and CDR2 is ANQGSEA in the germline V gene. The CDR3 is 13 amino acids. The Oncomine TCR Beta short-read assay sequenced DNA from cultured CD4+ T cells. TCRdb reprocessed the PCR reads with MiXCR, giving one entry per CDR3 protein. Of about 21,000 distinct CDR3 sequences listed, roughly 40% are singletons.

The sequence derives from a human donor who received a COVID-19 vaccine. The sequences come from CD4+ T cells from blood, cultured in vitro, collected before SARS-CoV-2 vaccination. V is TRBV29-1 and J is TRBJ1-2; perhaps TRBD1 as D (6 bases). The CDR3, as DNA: TGCAGCATTAGGACAGAGTCGAACTATGGCTACACCTTC. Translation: CSIRTESNYGYTF.